The 32 T cell receptor beta chains below come from one sample, sequenced in a study of cytomegalovirus exposure and HLA in healthy donors. The PCR contained 60 Vbeta and 13 Jbeta primers. TCRdb's copy holds only in-frame clones and misses some; the assay was immunoSEQ multiplex PCR. The sample records approximately 85,000 clones, approximately 72% being singletons. The source material was PBMCs. These TCRs come from a middle-aged woman in good health and CMV-seropositive.

The J gene is TRBJ2-5, the V gene TRBV5-1, with a tentative D call TRBD1 (6 bases). CDR3 size: 18 residues. The germline CDR1 and CDR2 sequences are SGHRS and YFSETQ. V was pared by 3 bases and J by 0 bases, with 21 bases between. CDR3 nucleotides: TGCGCCAGCAGCTCAACCGTCGCCGGGACAACGTACCAAGAGACCCAGTACTTC. Translating it yields CASSSTVAGTTYQETQYF.

The chain combines TRBV28 with TRBJ1-1; D is possibly TRBD1 (6 bases). Germline lookup yields CDR1 MDHEN and CDR2 SYDVKM. This CDR3 spans 14 amino acids. The ends were cut back, 6 bases at V and 1 base at J, with 12 bases in the middle. The CDR3 region is CASREQGWNTEAFF. DNA of the CDR3: TGTGCCAGCAGAGAACAGGGATGGAACACTGAAGCTTTCTTT.

This clone was counted between two and nine times. The V call is TRBV5-1, the J call TRBJ2-3; 9 nucleotides line up with TRBD2. The CDR3 is 17 amino acids. The V gene end was trimmed by 0 bases and the J gene end by 0 bases; junction bases not matched to a gene: 5. Germline V gene data show CDR1 as SGHRS and CDR2 as YFSETQ. CDR3 amino acids: CASSLARTSGSTDTQYF. CDR3 nucleotides: TGCGCCAGCAGCTTGGCCAGAACTAGCGGGAGCACAGATACGCAGTATTTT. Variable domain in full (rest from reference TRBV5-1 and TRBJ2-3): KAGVTQTPRYLIKTRGQQVTLSCSPISGHRSVSWYQQTPGQGLQFLFEYFSETQRNKGNFPGRFSGRQFSNSRSEMNVSTLELGDSALYLCASSLARTSGSTDTQYFGPGTRLTVL.

V is TRBV27 and J is TRBJ2-7; 7 positions agree with TRBD2. V was clipped by 0 bases and J by 6 bases; unmatched bases: 5. Germline-derived CDR1 and CDR2 are MNHEY and SMNVEV (reference sequence). The CDR3 length is 14 residues. The CDR3 sequence is CASSLSGGAREQYF. The CDR3 bases are TGTGCCAGCAGTTTATCGGGAGGGGCACGCGAGCAGTACTTC.

This chain uses TRBV4-3 with TRBJ1-1; D unresolved. Germline CDR1 and CDR2: LGHNA and YSLEER. The CDR3 is made up of 12 amino acids. The V end lost 1 base, the J end lost 3 bases, and 3 bases lay between the germline ends. The CDR3 DNA follows: TGCGCCAGCAGCCAAGGAGACACTGAAGCTTTCTTT. It is translated as CASSQGDTEAFF.

This clone has more than one count but fewer than ten. The chain recombines TRBV2 with TRBJ1-1, with D unresolved. CDR1 is SNHLY, CDR2 FYNNEI, per germline. Trimming pared 10 bases from V and 1 base from J, leaving 16 bases between. This CDR3 contains 14 residues. CDR3 DNA: TGTGCCACCCTGGAGGGCAGTTGGAACACTGAAGCTTTCTTT. Protein product: CATLEGSWNTEAFF. The full variable domain, completed using reference TRBV2 and TRBJ1-1, is EPEVTQTPSHQVTQMGQEVILRCVPISNHLYFYWYRQILGQKVEFLVSFYNNEISEKSEIFDDQFSVERPDGSNFTLKIRSTKLEDSAMYFCATLEGSWNTEAFFGQGTRLTVV.

The rearrangement links TRBV6-5 to TRBJ1-4; 7 bases are a match to TRBD1. This CDR3 is built from 15 residues. The V segment lost 0 bases and the J segment 6 bases; nucleotides outside the gene matches: 4. Germline CDR1 and CDR2: MNHEY and SVGAGI. The CDR3 DNA follows: TGTGCCAGCAGTTACTCAACAGGGGAGGATGAAAAACTGTTTTTT. Protein: CASSYSTGEDEKLFF.

The chain recombines TRBV28 with TRBJ1-6; D is undetermined. The germline V and J ends were trimmed by 5 bases and 4 bases, with 9 bases remaining between them. Looked up from germline, CDR1 is MDHEN and CDR2 is SYDVKM. CDR3 length: 14 residues. CDR3 coding DNA: TGTGCCAGCAGTCCCTCGGGGTATAATTCACCCCTCCACTTT. Encoded protein: CASSPSGYNSPLHF. Supplemented by reference TRBV28 and TRBJ1-6, the full variable domain reads DVKVTQSSRYLVKRTGEKVFLECVQDMDHENMFWYRQDPGLGLRLIYFSYDVKMKEKGDIPEGYSVSREKKERFSLILESASTNQTSMYLCASSPSGYNSPLHFGNGTRLTVT.

The chain is built from TRBV7-2 and TRBJ2-7; 9 bases map to TRBD1. CDR1 and CDR2 (germline): SGHTA, FQGNSA. The CDR3 length is 14 residues. V lost 5 bases and J lost 4; bases outside the gene matches: 6. The CDR3 region is CASSAQGQGYEQYF. The DNA of the CDR3 is TGTGCCAGCAGCGCTCAGGGACAGGGTTACGAGCAGTACTTC.

This chain uses TRBV5-8 with TRBJ2-1; D is possibly TRBD2 (5 bases). Germline V gene data show CDR1 as SGHTS and CDR2 as YDEGEE. The V end lost 2 bases, the J end lost 5 bases, and 14 bases lay between the germline ends. This CDR3 is 15 amino acids long. CDR3 coding DNA: TGTGCCAGCAGCTTCTTCGGGGTTAATGACAATGAGCAGTTCTTC. This translates into CASSFFGVNDNEQFF. The full variable domain, with the rest looked up from reference TRBV5-8 and TRBJ2-1, is EAGVTQSPTHLIKTRGQQATLRCSPISGHTSVYWYQQALGLGLQFLLWYDEGEERNRGNFPPRFSGRQFPNYSSELNVNALELEDSALYLCASSFFGVNDNEQFFGPGTRLTVL.

The chain carries TRBV30 and TRBJ1-5; tentatively, D is TRBD1 (5 bases). From germline, CDR1 is GTSNPN and CDR2 SVGIG (reference sequence). V dropped 7 bases and J dropped 4 bases, with 14 bases sitting between them. This CDR3 is built from 13 residues. Here the CDR3 DNA reads TGTGCCTCCTCGGTGGGGGGAAATCAGCCCCAGCATTTT. Translating gives CASSVGGNQPQHF.

The J gene is TRBJ2-3, the V gene TRBV7-3; no definite D call. V lost 5 bases, J lost 4 bases, and 7 bases lay in between. CDR1 is SGHTA and CDR2 is FQGTGA in the germline V gene. CDR3 length: 12 amino acids. CDR3 loop: CASSQTADTQYF. The CDR3 DNA reads as TGTGCCAGCAGCCAAACGGCAGATACGCAGTATTTT. The full variable domain, completed using reference TRBV7-3 and TRBJ2-3, is GAGVSQTPSNKVTEKGKYVELRCDPISGHTALYWYRQSLGQGPEFLIYFQGTGAADDSGLPNDRFFAVRPEGSVSTLKIQRTERGDSAVYLCASSQTADTQYFGPGTRLTVL.

A single count supports this clone. The chain employs TRBV6-6 and TRBJ2-7; TRBD1 aligns across 7 bases. CDR1 and CDR2 (germline): MNHNY, SVGAGI (reference sequence). The V and J ends lost 8 bases and 5 bases, in that order; junction bases with no gene match: 6. The CDR3 runs 12 residues. The CDR3 DNA reads TGTGCCAGCCAGAGACAGGGCCACGAGCAGTACTTC. This gives the protein CASQRQGHEQYF.

V gene TRBV4-1 combines with J gene TRBJ1-1; D unresolved. Trimming stripped 2 bases from V and 3 bases from J, with 22 bases between. CDR3 length equals 18 residues. CDR1 MGHRA and CDR2 YSYEKL come from the germline V gene. The CDR3 sequence: CASSQSVSLTGTDTEAFF. The DNA for the CDR3 is TGCGCCAGCAGCCAATCGGTTTCGTTGACCGGTACAGACACTGAAGCTTTCTTT.

This clone was recorded a few times. This chain links TRBV2 with TRBJ2-1, with 7 bases identical to TRBD1. The CDR3 consists of 11 residues. V shed 6 bases and J 15 bases; nucleotides not matched to a gene: 8. Germline assignment: CDR1 SNHLY and CDR2 FYNNEI. The CDR3: CASRGGPVSFF. The CDR3, as DNA: TGTGCCAGCAGAGGGGGCCCAGTTTCGTTCTTC.

The chain couples TRBV7-9 to TRBJ1-2; 8 bases are a match to TRBD1. This CDR3 spans 14 amino acids. Germline V CDR1 and CDR2: SEHNR, FQNEAQ (reference sequence). V was pared by 10 bases and J by 0 bases, with 7 bases of the junction left unmatched. CDR3 region: CATGTGLANYGYTF. For the CDR3, the DNA is TGTGCCACCGGGACAGGCCTAGCTAACTATGGCTACACCTTC.

V usage is TRBV28 and J usage is TRBJ2-5, with no clear D. In germline, CDR1 is MDHEN, CDR2 SYDVKM. The CDR3 totals 14 residues. V gave up 4 bases and J gave up 0 bases, with 9 bases separating them. CDR3 sequence: CASSSSQYQETQYF. CDR3 coding DNA: TGTGCCAGCAGTTCAAGTCAGTACCAAGAGACCCAGTACTTC.

This sequence joins TRBV4-1 and TRBJ1-1, with unresolved D. This CDR3 spans 14 amino acids. V was shortened by 1 base and J by 4 bases, with 10 bases between the two germline ends. The germline CDR1 and CDR2 sequences are MGHRA and YSYEKL. The CDR3 bases are TGCGCCAGCAGCCAAGTAGCCCAAGGCACTGAAGCTTTCTTT. Its translation: CASSQVAQGTEAFF.

This clone is a singleton in its sample. The chain is built from TRBV7-7 and TRBJ1-3; perhaps TRBD1 as D (6 bases). CDR3 size: 16 residues. V was trimmed by 6 bases and J by 4 bases, leaving 19 bases between them. Germline values: CDR1 SSHAT, CDR2 FNYEAQ (reference sequence). The CDR3 DNA reads TGTGCCAGCAGTCCGAGGGGGGGGGCTATAGGAAACACCATATATTTT. Residues: CASSPRGGAIGNTIYF.

The chain links TRBV10-2 to TRBJ1-1; tentative D call: TRBD1 (5 bases). This CDR3 contains 13 residues. V was pared by 7 bases and J by 5 bases, with 14 bases between. Germline V gene sequence: CDR1 WSHSY, CDR2 SAAADI. The CDR3 DNA reads TGCGCCAGCAACGCCCAGGGAGGAACTGAAGCTTTCTTT. Its translation: CASNAQGGTEAFF.

The rearrangement uses TRBV7-8 and TRBJ2-2; D is perhaps TRBD1 (5 bases). CDR1 is SGHVS and CDR2 is FQNEAQ in the germline V gene. The CDR3 loop spans 16 amino acids. V was cut by 5 bases and J by 0 bases, with 13 bases left in between. The CDR3 DNA follows: TGTGCCAGCAGCGCGACAGTCCTCGCGAACACCGGGGAGCTGTTTTTT. It yields the protein CASSATVLANTGELFF.

This clone was counted many times. The J gene is TRBJ1-3, the V gene TRBV12-2; the table's TRBD1 call for D was not verified on the DNA. TRBV12-2 is a known pseudogene. The CDR3 sequence is 22 residues long. This chain's CDR3 is CASRLWLGRDNSLSLSGNTIYF. CDR3 bases: TGTGCAAGTCGCTTATGGTTGGGCAGGGACAACTCTCTCTCTCTCTCTGGAAACACCATATATTTT.

This sequence joins TRBV5-1 and TRBJ2-1, with TRBD2 as a possible D gene (5 bases). The germline CDR1 and CDR2 sequences are SGHRS and YFSETQ. There are 15 residues in the CDR3. V was clipped by 6 bases and J by 5 bases, with 18 bases between them. CDR3 nucleotides: TGCGCCAGCATCCCTACCAGCGGTCAAAACAATGAGCAGTTCTTC. This translates into CASIPTSGQNNEQFF.

The chain has TRBV6-1 and TRBJ2-7; TRBD1 aligns across 9 bases. The germline V gene has CDR1 MNHNS and CDR2 SASEGT. CDR3 length equals 14 residues. With V trimmed by 3 bases and J by 3 bases, 3 bases remained unmatched. CDR3 DNA sequence: TGTGCCAGCAGTGACGGGACAGGGCTCTACGAGCAGTACTTC. It encodes CASSDGTGLYEQYF.

The chain employs TRBV4-2 and TRBJ2-5; 8 bases map to TRBD1. Germline-derived CDR1 and CDR2 are LGHNA and YNFKEQ. The CDR3 totals 15 residues. Trimming cost V 5 bases and J 2 bases; bases outside gene matches: 7. In nucleotides, the CDR3 is TGTGCCAGCAGCTACGGACAGGGAGCGCAAGAGACCCAGTACTTC. Translating gives CASSYGQGAQETQYF.

The J gene is TRBJ2-7, the V gene TRBV6-5; D is perhaps TRBD1 (6 bases). V was pared by 6 bases and J by 0 bases, with 12 bases between. CDR3 size: 14 residues. Germline V gene lookup returns CDR1 MNHEY and CDR2 SVGAGI. The CDR3 loop reads CASSRGSYSYEQYF. CDR3 nucleotides: TGTGCCAGCAGCAGGGGTTCTTACTCCTACGAGCAGTACTTC.

The chain couples TRBV9 to TRBJ2-7; weak D call: TRBD2 (7 bases). CDR3 length: 15 residues. The germline gives CDR1 SGDLS, CDR2 YYNGEE. Trimming pared 0 bases from V and 4 bases from J, leaving 14 bases between. The CDR3 DNA sequence: TGTGCCAGCAGCGTAGCGGGGGGCGGGCCTTACGAGCAGTACTTC. Translating gives CASSVAGGGPYEQYF.

The gene calls are TRBV6-6 and TRBJ1-2; D is perhaps TRBD1 (5 bases). The CDR3 has 12 residues. V lost 6 bases and J lost 8, with 13 bases in between. Germline values: CDR1 MNHNY, CDR2 SVGAGI (reference sequence). This CDR3 reads CASRQDFGGYTF. CDR3 in DNA: TGTGCCAGCAGACAGGATTTCGGCGGCTACACCTTC.

This clone was counted a few times. The rearrangement links TRBV10-2 to TRBJ1-5, with a tentative D call TRBD1 (5 bases). Germline V gene lookup returns CDR1 WSHSY and CDR2 SAAADI. CDR3 length: 13 amino acids. The V gene lost 6 bases and the J gene lost 6 bases, with 12 bases spanning the gap. The CDR3 DNA reads TGCGCCAGCAGGGCAGGGATCGGTCAGCCCCAGCATTTT. Encoded protein: CASRAGIGQPQHF.

V gene TRBV19 combines with J gene TRBJ2-1; 7 bases are shared with TRBD2. CDR1 and CDR2 (germline): LNHDA, SQIVND (reference sequence). The V segment lost 3 bases and the J segment 2 bases; nucleotides outside the gene matches: 4. This CDR3 contains 15 residues. The CDR3 DNA reads TGTGCCAGTAGTATGGGCGGGAGCCCCTACAATGAGCAGTTCTTC. Encoded protein: CASSMGGSPYNEQFF.

The chain recombines TRBV7-9 with TRBJ2-6; perhaps TRBD1 as D (5 bases). The CDR3 covers 15 residues. V lost 6 bases and J 1 base, leaving 10 bases between the germline ends. The germline V gene encodes CDR1 SEHNR and CDR2 FQNEAQ (reference sequence). This CDR3 reads CASRSTGSGANVLTF. Written as DNA, the CDR3 is TGTGCCAGCAGATCCACAGGATCTGGGGCCAACGTCCTGACTTTC.

This chain connects TRBV5-1 to TRBJ2-1; the D gene is possibly TRBD1 (5 bases). The CDR3 has 16 amino acids. Germline CDR1 SGHRS, CDR2 YFSETQ. V lost 4 bases, J lost 6 bases, and 20 bases lay in between. The CDR3 protein is CASSINYLRGFNEQFF. In DNA form, the CDR3 reads TGCGCCAGCAGCATTAACTATTTAAGGGGATTCAATGAGCAGTTCTTC.